The entry that follows covers one TCR beta chain sequence. Generated by immunoSEQ multiplex PCR, the TCRdb table keeps only in-frame clones and is missing some. The profile shows 250,000 to 350,000 clones, about 83% of them singletons. The entry originates in a study of blood T cell repertoires in COVID-19. Germline V CDR1 and CDR2: SGDLS, YYNGEE. CDR3 length equals 14 residues. Trimming took off 0 bases at V and 0 bases at J, with 7 bases between the two ends. The TCR comes from a woman in her fifties or sixties with acute or convalescent COVID-19. The chain is built from TRBV9 and TRBJ2-7; no reliable D call. Input material: peripheral blood. CDR3 loop: CASSVGISSYEQYF. The CDR3, as DNA: TGTGCCAGCAGCGTAGGAATCAGCTCCTACGAGCAGTACTTC. The variable domain in full, completed from reference TRBV9 and TRBJ2-7, reads DSGVTQTPKHLITATGQRVTLRCSPRSGDLSVYWYQQSLDQGLQFLIQYYNGEERAKGNILERFSAQQFPDLHSELNLSSLELGDSALYFCASSVGISSYEQYFGPGTRLTVT.